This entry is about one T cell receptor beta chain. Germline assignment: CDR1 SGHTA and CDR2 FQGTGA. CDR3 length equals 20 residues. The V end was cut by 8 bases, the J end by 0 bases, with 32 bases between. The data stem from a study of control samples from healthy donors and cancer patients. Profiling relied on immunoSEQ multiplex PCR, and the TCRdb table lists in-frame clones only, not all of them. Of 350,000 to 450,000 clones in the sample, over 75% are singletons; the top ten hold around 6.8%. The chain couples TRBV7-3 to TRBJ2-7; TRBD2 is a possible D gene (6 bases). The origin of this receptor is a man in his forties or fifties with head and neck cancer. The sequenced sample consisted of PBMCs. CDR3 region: CASPGCGGTFPLYYSYEQYF. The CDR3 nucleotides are TGTGCCAGCCCAGGTTGTGGCGGGACTTTCCCCCTGTACTACTCCTACGAGCAGTACTTC.